The clone carrying this T cell receptor beta chain was seen at least ten times. No antigen is known for it. TCR beta CDR3 regions were amplified from RNA transcripts. RT-PCR was first run with HTBI primers, then multiplex PCR in a second round. From the multiplex PCR reads, TCRdb called clonotypes with MiXCR, one entry per CDR3 protein. Here the sample spans hundreds of thousands of distinct CDR3 sequences, about 24% being singletons. These data belong to a study of Graves' ophthalmopathy and Graves' hyperthyroidism. Study outcomes and limitations: The model reached approximately 70% sensitivity and around 72% specificity for predicting ophthalmopathy progression.

The CDR3 consists of 12 residues. Looked up from germline, CDR1 is SGHKS and CDR2 is YYEKEE (reference sequence). V dropped 4 bases and J dropped 7 bases, with 8 bases sitting between them. The receptor comes from a woman in her late teens or twenties with stable Graves' hyperthyroidism. Some clones in this sample may be carry-over from other donors' samples. Sequencing was performed on peripheral blood. This chain uses TRBV5-5 with TRBJ2-2; D perhaps matches TRBD2 (5 bases). The CDR3 nucleotides read TGTGCCAGCAGCCCAACTAGCGGGGAGCTGTTTTTT. The encoded protein is CASSPTSGELFF. Filled out from reference TRBV5-5 and TRBJ2-2, the complete variable domain reads DAGVTQSPTHLIKTRGQQVTLRCSPISGHKSVSWYQQVLGQGPQFIFQYYEKEERGRGNFPDRFSARQFPNYSSELNVNALLLGDSALYLCASSPTSGELFFGEGSRLTVL.